This passage covers 11 T cell receptor beta chains from one sample sequenced in a study of blood T cell repertoires in COVID-19. The protocol was immunoSEQ multiplex PCR, while the TCRdb copy is restricted to in-frame clones and leaves out a portion. The sample has about 99,000 clones; 80% to 85% are singletons. What was sequenced was peripheral blood. The receptor source for this set is a man aged 65 to 79 with active or convalescent COVID-19.

The J gene is TRBJ2-5, the V gene TRBV2; D may be TRBD2 (7 bases). Germline V lookup: CDR1 SNHLY, CDR2 FYNNEI. Trimming removed 7 bases from V and 5 bases from J, with 14 bases in between. CDR3 length equals 13 residues. The CDR3 sequence: CASKGGGVETQYF. CDR3 coding DNA: TGTGCCAGCAAGGGGGGGGGCGTCGAGACCCAGTACTTC.

V gene TRBV2 combines with J gene TRBJ2-1, with TRBD2 identical over 8 bases. This CDR3 spans 17 amino acids. Trimming at V came to 7 bases and at J to 0 bases, leaving 11 bases not matched to a gene. CDR1 is SNHLY, CDR2 FYNNEI, per germline. DNA of the CDR3: TGTGCCAGCAACCAACTAATCGGGGGGGCCTCCTACAATGAGCAGTTCTTC. This codes for CASNQLIGGASYNEQFF.

The rearrangement joins TRBV18 to TRBJ1-5; 7 bases line up with TRBD1. Germline loops: CDR1 KGHSH, CDR2 LQKENI. Trimming at V came to 3 bases and at J to 6 bases, leaving 8 bases not matched to a gene. This CDR3 comprises 15 residues. CDR3 nucleotides: TGTGCCAGCTCACCCGGACAGGCGATGGGTCAGCCCCAGCATTTT. Protein product: CASSPGQAMGQPQHF.

The chain employs TRBV28 and TRBJ1-1; no definite D call. This CDR3 contains 16 residues. Deletions cut 3 bases from V and 5 bases from J, with 19 bases between. From germline, CDR1 is MDHEN and CDR2 SYDVKM. CDR3 amino acids: CASSLPYSGGRTEAFF. The CDR3 DNA follows: TGTGCCAGCAGTTTGCCGTATTCTGGAGGGCGGACTGAAGCTTTCTTT.

This rearrangement joins TRBV5-1 to TRBJ2-5, with 12 bases fitting TRBD2. CDR3 length equals 15 residues. Germline V lookup: CDR1 SGHRS, CDR2 YFSETQ. The V and J ends lost 7 bases and 5 bases, in that order; junction bases with no gene match: 9. CDR3 sequence: CASGRLAGVAETQYF. CDR3 DNA: TGCGCCAGCGGGAGACTAGCGGGGGTCGCGGAGACCCAGTACTTC. Supplemented by reference TRBV5-1 and TRBJ2-5, the full variable domain reads KAGVTQTPRYLIKTRGQQVTLSCSPISGHRSVSWYQQTPGQGLQFLFEYFSETQRNKGNFPGRFSGRQFSNSRSEMNVSTLELGDSALYLCASGRLAGVAETQYFGPGTRLLVL.

This clone was counted only a few times. The V gene is TRBV18, the J gene TRBJ1-6; the match to TRBD1 covers 7 bases. The CDR3 loop spans 17 amino acids. The V gene's germline CDR1 is KGHSH and CDR2 LQKENI. Unmatched junction bases numbered 9, after V lost 3 bases and J lost 4 bases. This chain's CDR3 is CASSPQAGTEYNSPLHF. The CDR3 DNA sequence: TGTGCCAGCTCACCCCAGGCCGGGACAGAGTATAATTCACCCCTCCACTTT.

The V call is TRBV27, the J call TRBJ2-1; 11 nucleotides match TRBD1. The CDR3 totals 15 residues. Germline values: CDR1 MNHEY, CDR2 SMNVEV (reference sequence). The V and J ends lost 4 bases and 2 bases, in that order; junction bases with no gene match: 1. The CDR3 loop reads CASSSGQGAYNEQFF. As DNA, the CDR3 is TGTGCCAGCAGTTCGGGACAGGGGGCCTACAATGAGCAGTTCTTC.

The chain links TRBV7-8 to TRBJ1-1, with a tentative D call TRBD1 (5 bases). Germline V lookup: CDR1 SGHVS, CDR2 FQNEAQ. The CDR3 totals 15 residues. V shed 1 base and J shed 3 bases, with 12 bases lying between them. The DNA for the CDR3 is TGTGCCAGCAGCTTAGGGGGCCCCGAATACACTGAAGCTTTCTTT. It translates to CASSLGGPEYTEAFF.

The chain has TRBV6-1 and TRBJ1-5; a weak D match, TRBD1 (5 bases). The CDR3 runs to 14 residues. Trimming shortened V by 2 bases and J by 2 bases, and 7 bases separated the two germline ends. In germline, CDR1 is MNHNS, CDR2 SASEGT. The CDR3 sequence is CASSELGGNQPQHF. The CDR3 DNA sequence: TGTGCCAGCAGTGAACTAGGGGGCAATCAGCCCCAGCATTTT.

The V gene is TRBV2, the J gene TRBJ1-5; D is possibly TRBD1 (5 bases). This CDR3 has 14 residues. Per germline, CDR1 SNHLY and CDR2 FYNNEI. The ends were cut back, 4 bases at V and 0 bases at J, with 7 bases in the middle. This CDR3 reads CASSGQYSNQPQHF. Here the CDR3 DNA reads TGTGCCAGCAGTGGACAGTATAGCAATCAGCCCCAGCATTTT.

The count of this clone is one. This rearrangement joins TRBV24-1 to TRBJ2-2; 7 nucleotides agree with TRBD1. Germline V gene data show CDR1 as KGHDR and CDR2 as SFDVKD. This CDR3 spans 16 amino acids. The ends lost 2 bases at V and 1 base at J; junction bases unmatched: 3. In DNA, the CDR3 is TGTGCCACCAGTGATTCACAGGGGTGGAACACCGGGGAGCTGTTTTTT. Protein product: CATSDSQGWNTGELFF.